The 20 T cell receptor beta chains reported below all come from one sample, sequenced in a study of T cells in localized non-small cell lung cancer. Sequencing used immunoSEQ multiplex PCR; TCRdb keeps in-frame clones, though not all of them. The sample includes thousands of clones, 20% to 30% of them seen just once. Sequenced material: lung tumor tissue, taken before any cancer treatment. These receptors all come from a woman between 40 and 69 years old with stage III lung adenocarcinoma.

The V call is TRBV6-8, the J call TRBJ2-7; D is unclear. The CDR3 totals 15 residues. V dropped 10 bases and J dropped 2 bases, with 21 bases sitting between them. CDR1 and CDR2 (germline): MNHGY, SAAAGT. CDR3 coding DNA: TGTGCCACCGTCAACTTGGGCCTTAGCCCCTACGAGCAGTACTTC. Translating it yields CATVNLGLSPYEQYF.

This clone was counted only a few times. The rearrangement joins TRBV19 to TRBJ2-2, with 7 bases fitting TRBD2. Germline loops: CDR1 LNHDA, CDR2 SQIVND (reference sequence). The CDR3 totals 16 residues. J lost 6 bases, V lost 7 bases, and 14 bases had no gene match. The CDR3 reads CASTTVGGKFSGELFF. The DNA for the CDR3 is TGTGCCAGTACCACGGTGGGGGGGAAATTCTCCGGGGAGCTGTTTTTT.

This clone has a handful of counts. The CDR3 DNA sequence: TGTGCCAGCAGCGAAAGCAACTCTGGAAACACCATATATTTT. Translated: CASSESNSGNTIYF. This sequence joins TRBV11-3 and TRBJ1-3; D remains ambiguous. Germline-derived CDR1 and CDR2 are SGHNT and YENEEA. V lost 5 bases, J lost 0 bases, and 8 bases lay in between. This CDR3 spans 14 amino acids. Together with reference TRBV11-3 and TRBJ1-3, the CDR3 gives the full variable domain: EAGVVQSPRYKIIEKKQPVAFWCNPISGHNTLYWYLQNLGQGPELLIRYENEEAVDDSQLPKDRFSAERLKGVDSTLKIQPAELGDSAVYLCASSESNSGNTIYFGEGSWLTVV.

This clone was detected a few times. The gene calls are TRBV9 and TRBJ2-3; the D call may be TRBD1 or TRBD2 (5 bases each). The germline gives CDR1 SGDLS, CDR2 YYNGEE. This CDR3 contains 15 residues. V was trimmed by 0 bases and J by 2 bases, leaving 10 bases between them. CDR3 bases: TGTGCCAGCAGCGTAGAGGGACGCCACACAGATACGCAGTATTTT. Translating it yields CASSVEGRHTDTQYF.

This clone showed up just a few times. V gene TRBV11-3 combines with J gene TRBJ2-1; D is unresolved. Germline-derived CDR1 and CDR2 are SGHNT and YENEEA. Trimming removed 5 bases at V and 0 bases at J, with 11 bases between. The CDR3 consists of 15 residues. The CDR3 DNA sequence: TGTGCCAGCAGCCTCATCTACAGCTCCTACAATGAGCAGTTCTTC. Its protein product is CASSLIYSSYNEQFF.

This chain connects TRBV19 to TRBJ2-3, with 13 bases lining up with TRBD2. Germline V gene sequence: CDR1 LNHDA, CDR2 SQIVND (reference sequence). The CDR3 runs 16 residues. Trimming at V came to 4 bases and at J to 1 base, leaving 2 bases not matched to a gene. CDR3 in amino acids: CASSTGTSGGTDTQYF. The CDR3 DNA follows: TGTGCCAGTAGTACTGGGACTAGCGGGGGCACAGATACGCAGTATTTT.

The chain uses TRBV5-1 and TRBJ1-1; TRBD1 might be the D (5 bases). The V end was cut by 2 bases, the J end by 0 bases, with 11 bases between. The CDR3 is made up of 15 amino acids. Germline V gene sequence: CDR1 SGHRS, CDR2 YFSETQ. CDR3 protein: CASSLGEVVNTEAFF. Here the CDR3 DNA reads TGCGCCAGCAGCTTAGGGGAGGTCGTGAACACTGAAGCTTTCTTT. Based on the CDR3 plus reference TRBV5-1 and TRBJ1-1, the full variable domain is KAGVTQTPRYLIKTRGQQVTLSCSPISGHRSVSWYQQTPGQGLQFLFEYFSETQRNKGNFPGRFSGRQFSNSRSEMNVSTLELGDSALYLCASSLGEVVNTEAFFGQGTRLTVV.

The V gene is TRBV9, the J gene TRBJ1-2; no firm D call. The CDR3 sequence is 14 residues long. Germline-derived CDR1 and CDR2 are SGDLS and YYNGEE. V lost 0 bases and J lost 4, with 10 bases in between. The CDR3 reads CASSVVGISYGYTF. Here the CDR3 DNA reads TGTGCCAGCAGCGTAGTCGGGATCTCCTATGGCTACACCTTC. Supplemented by reference TRBV9 and TRBJ1-2, the full variable domain reads DSGVTQTPKHLITATGQRVTLRCSPRSGDLSVYWYQQSLDQGLQFLIQYYNGEERAKGNILERFSAQQFPDLHSELNLSSLELGDSALYFCASSVVGISYGYTFGSGTRLTVV.

J is TRBJ1-1 and V is TRBV30; D call uncertain. The V gene's germline CDR1 is GTSNPN and CDR2 SVGIG (reference sequence). V shed 3 bases and J shed 4 bases, with 12 bases lying between them. The CDR3 totals 13 residues. In DNA, the CDR3 is TGTGCCTGGAGACCAGGAGGGCTCACTGAAGCTTTCTTT. It specifies CAWRPGGLTEAFF.

V gene TRBV7-6 combines with J gene TRBJ2-7; D unclear. V was trimmed by 5 bases and J by 2 bases, leaving 13 bases between them. Germline loops: CDR1 SGHVS, CDR2 FNYEAQ. The CDR3 runs 14 residues. CDR3 amino acids: CASSLTRAPYEQYF. In DNA, the CDR3 is TGTGCCAGCAGCCTAACTCGAGCCCCCTACGAGCAGTACTTC. The complete variable domain, with remaining parts taken from reference TRBV7-6 and TRBJ2-7, reads GAGVSQSPRYKVTKRGQDVALRCDPISGHVSLYWYRQALGQGPEFLTYFNYEAQQDKSGLPNDRFSAERPEGSISTLTIQRTEQRDSAMYRCASSLTRAPYEQYFGPGTRLTVT.

Within the sample, this clone is large. This rearrangement joins TRBV11-3 to TRBJ1-5; weak D call: TRBD1 (5 bases). Trimming pared 5 bases from V and 4 bases from J, leaving 12 bases between. Germline lookup yields CDR1 SGHNT and CDR2 YENEEA. CDR3 length: 14 amino acids. CDR3 nucleotides: TGTGCCAGCAGCCCCGGGACGGTTAATCAGCCCCAGCATTTT. Protein product: CASSPGTVNQPQHF.

The chain has TRBV30 and TRBJ2-1; 9 bases agree with TRBD1. This CDR3 is 17 amino acids long. Per the germline V gene, CDR1 is GTSNPN and CDR2 is SVGIG (reference sequence). J lost 9 bases, V lost 3 bases, and 18 bases had no gene match. The CDR3 DNA is TGTGCCTGGAGGGGAAGAAGGGGACAGGGAGTGCAGGGTGAGCAGTTCTTC. It yields the protein CAWRGRRGQGVQGEQFF.

This clone turned up a few times. The rearrangement uses TRBV28 and TRBJ2-3; D is unclear. The CDR3 extends over 17 amino acids. Germline CDR1 reads MDHEN; CDR2 reads SYDVKM. The ends were cut back, 6 bases at V and 6 bases at J, with 25 bases in the middle. CDR3 in DNA: TGTGCCAGCAGCACCACGGTTTGGCGCCCATCTGGGGATACGCAGTATTTT. It translates to CASSTTVWRPSGDTQYF.

The chain carries TRBV11-3 and TRBJ2-2; unclear D gene. CDR3 length equals 14 residues. Germline values: CDR1 SGHNT, CDR2 YENEEA. V gave up 3 bases and J gave up 0 bases, with 5 bases separating them. CDR3 loop: CASSFQSNTGELFF. In DNA form, the CDR3 reads TGTGCCAGCAGCTTCCAATCGAACACCGGGGAGCTGTTTTTT.

This clone was seen more than once but under ten times. The J gene is TRBJ1-1, the V gene TRBV9; TRBD1 agrees at 7 bases. V shed 5 bases, J shed 8 bases, and the junction held 15 bases outside the gene matches. Germline V lookup: CDR1 SGDLS, CDR2 YYNGEE. This CDR3 has 15 residues. The DNA of the CDR3 is TGTGCCAGCAGTCCTGGGTTTGTTAGGGGGCGAGAAGCTTTCTTT. Protein: CASSPGFVRGREAFF.

In its sample, this clone was seen a few times. The gene calls are TRBV6-8 and TRBJ2-7, with 14 bases identical to TRBD2. With V trimmed by 6 bases and J by 2 bases, 0 bases remained unmatched. In germline, CDR1 is MNHGY, CDR2 SAAAGT. CDR3 length: 14 amino acids. The chain's CDR3 is CASRTSGGAYEQYF. The CDR3 bases are TGTGCCAGCAGGACTAGCGGGGGGGCCTACGAGCAGTACTTC.

The gene calls are TRBV28 and TRBJ2-7; D gene unclear. This CDR3 is 12 amino acids long. V lost 2 bases, J lost 6 bases, and 8 bases lay in between. Germline V gives CDR1 MDHEN, CDR2 SYDVKM. The CDR3 here is CASSLGRLEQYF. CDR3 nucleotide sequence: TGTGCCAGCAGTTTAGGCAGGCTCGAGCAGTACTTC.

A few counts support this clone. The rearrangement joins TRBV9 to TRBJ2-2; 9 positions match TRBD2. J lost 3 bases, V lost 7 bases, and 10 bases had no gene match. The CDR3 is made up of 16 amino acids. The germline CDR1 and CDR2 sequences are SGDLS and YYNGEE. In DNA, the CDR3 is TGTGCCAGCGCTCCTTTTTTAGCGGGAGACACCGGGGAGCTGTTTTTT. It translates to CASAPFLAGDTGELFF. Together with reference TRBV9 and TRBJ2-2, the CDR3 gives the full variable domain: DSGVTQTPKHLITATGQRVTLRCSPRSGDLSVYWYQQSLDQGLQFLIQYYNGEERAKGNILERFSAQQFPDLHSELNLSSLELGDSALYFCASAPFLAGDTGELFFGEGSRLTVL.

The chain links TRBV29-1 to TRBJ2-1, with D possibly matching TRBD1 (5 bases). Germline V gene lookup returns CDR1 SQVTM and CDR2 ANQGSEA. This CDR3 comprises 12 residues. The CDR3 is CRIGDPYNEQFF. The CDR3 nucleotides are TGCAGAATAGGGGATCCTTACAATGAGCAGTTCTTC.

J is TRBJ2-1 and V is TRBV11-3; D remains ambiguous. The germline V gene has CDR1 SGHNT and CDR2 YENEEA. V gave up 1 base and J gave up 0 bases, with 7 bases separating them. This CDR3 has 15 amino acids. CDR3 amino acids: CASSLVGFSYNEQFF. CDR3 DNA: TGTGCCAGCAGCTTAGTCGGATTCTCCTACAATGAGCAGTTCTTC.